Sequencing of this T cell receptor beta chain was carried out in a study of T cell changes during pregnancy in multiple sclerosis. Produced via immunoSEQ multiplex PCR; TCRdb's table is partial and in-frame only. The repertoire consists of 37,000 or so clones, with roughly nine tenths occurring once and the leading ten covering 0.47%. Trimming stripped 4 bases from V and 1 base from J, with 15 bases between. Per the germline V gene, CDR1 is MGHRA and CDR2 is YSYEKL. This CDR3 spans 16 amino acids. The specimen comprised CD4+ T cells from peripheral blood mononuclear cells, sampled in the second trimester of pregnancy. The V call is TRBV4-1, the J call TRBJ2-3; D might be TRBD1 (7 bases). This TCR came from a female donor in good health, enrolled as a control in a pregnancy study. CDR3 bases: TGCGCCAGCAGCCTTAAGCAGGGGGAGGGCACAGATACGCAGTATTTT. As protein: CASSLKQGEGTDTQYF.